The 31 T cell receptor beta chains given below trace back to one sample, sequenced in a study of cytomegalovirus exposure and HLA in healthy donors. Repertoires were generated with immunoSEQ multiplex PCR, while TCRdb's copy carries only in-frame clones and drops some. Of about 140,000 clones in the sample, roughly 90% were seen once. The specimen was PBMCs. These receptors originate from a man younger than 35 in good health and CMV-seronegative.

The chain employs TRBV5-4 and TRBJ1-2; D unclear. From germline, CDR1 is SGHNT and CDR2 YYREEE (reference sequence). The CDR3 length is 13 residues. Trimming left V 4 bases short and J 5 bases short, with 12 bases between. The CDR3 nucleotides are TGTGCCAGCAGCAGGAGCGGGTCATATGGCTACACCTTC. Translating gives CASSRSGSYGYTF.

This chain connects TRBV2 to TRBJ2-1; the match to TRBD2 covers 9 bases. This CDR3 has 15 amino acids. Germline V gives CDR1 SNHLY, CDR2 FYNNEI. Unmatched junction bases numbered 0, after V lost 3 bases and J lost 0 bases. CDR3 DNA: TGTGCCAGCAGTGAGCGGGGGGGCTCCTACAATGAGCAGTTCTTC. It codes for CASSERGGSYNEQFF.

The chain links TRBV18 to TRBJ2-1; tentatively, D is TRBD1 (7 bases). CDR1 and CDR2 from the germline V gene are KGHSH and LQKENI. CDR3 size: 14 residues. The V end lost 2 bases, the J end lost 6 bases, and 11 bases lay between the germline ends. CDR3 protein: CASSPAGQFNEQFF. The CDR3 nucleotides read TGTGCCAGCTCACCAGCGGGACAGTTCAATGAGCAGTTCTTC.

The rearrangement uses TRBV6-5 and TRBJ1-5; D not certain. Per the germline V gene, CDR1 is MNHEY and CDR2 is SVGAGI. There are 13 residues in the CDR3. The V end lost 0 bases, the J end lost 7 bases, and 7 bases lay between the germline ends. CDR3 nucleotides: TGTGCCAGCAGTTACTCGATTCAGCAGCCCCAGCATTTT. Protein sequence: CASSYSIQQPQHF.

The CDR3 DNA follows: TGTGCCAGCAGCTTCCCAGGGTCTGGGGCCAACGTCCTGACTTTC. Encoded protein: CASSFPGSGANVLTF. The gene calls are TRBV7-9 and TRBJ2-6, with a tentative D call TRBD1 (5 bases). The CDR3 extends over 15 amino acids. In germline, CDR1 is SEHNR, CDR2 FQNEAQ (reference sequence). V lost 3 bases and J 1 base, leaving 7 bases between the germline ends.

The chain uses TRBV27 and TRBJ2-7; 13 positions agree with TRBD2. Germline CDR1 reads MNHEY; CDR2 reads SMNVEV (reference sequence). V lost 5 bases to trimming and J lost 6 bases; unmatched junction nucleotides: 7. The CDR3 spans 15 residues. The DNA for the CDR3 is TGTGCCAGCAGTCCTCCGGGACTAGCGGGACTCGAGCAGTACTTC. Translating it yields CASSPPGLAGLEQYF.

The chain links TRBV30 to TRBJ2-1; no definite D call. The CDR3 has 13 amino acids. Looked up from germline, CDR1 is GTSNPN and CDR2 is SVGIG (reference sequence). The germline V and J ends were trimmed by 1 base and 2 bases, with 6 bases remaining between them. The CDR3 DNA is TGTGCCTGGAGTGCGGTTCCCTACAATGAGCAGTTCTTC. This encodes CAWSAVPYNEQFF.

CDR3 protein: CASSLGQDNSPLHF. CDR3 nucleotide sequence: TGCGCCAGCAGCTTGGGACAGGATAATTCACCCCTCCACTTT. V gene TRBV5-1 combines with J gene TRBJ1-6, with D maybe TRBD1 (6 bases). CDR3 length: 14 residues. Germline V CDR1 and CDR2: SGHRS, YFSETQ. Deletions cut 0 bases from V and 5 bases from J, with 6 bases between.

The chain is built from TRBV11-2 and TRBJ2-3; D not resolved. Germline-derived CDR1 and CDR2 are SGHAT and FQNNGV. Between the trimmed V and J ends, which lost 2 bases and 9 bases, there was a span of 9 bases. The CDR3 is made up of 12 amino acids. The CDR3 loop reads CASSLFSGTQYF. In DNA, the CDR3 is TGTGCCAGCAGCTTATTTTCTGGCACGCAGTATTTT.

The chain recombines TRBV28 with TRBJ1-2; no clear D. Deletions cut 7 bases from V and 7 bases from J, with 16 bases between. Germline CDR1 and CDR2: MDHEN and SYDVKM. The CDR3 length is 13 residues. The CDR3 sequence is CASTYEVFGGYTF. The DNA for the CDR3 is TGTGCCAGCACTTATGAGGTATTTGGTGGCTACACCTTC.

This clone was observed at least ten times. The chain joins TRBV5-4 to TRBJ1-3; perhaps TRBD1 as D (5 bases). This CDR3 region has 14 residues. The V gene's germline CDR1 is SGHNT and CDR2 YYREEE (reference sequence). Trimming pared 7 bases from V and 0 bases from J, leaving 11 bases between. DNA for the CDR3: TGTGCCAGCGGAGACAGCAACTCTGGAAACACCATATATTTT. Its translation: CASGDSNSGNTIYF.

Only one count was recorded for this clone. The chain combines TRBV19 with TRBJ2-7; 7 bases are shared with TRBD1. CDR3 length: 14 amino acids. V dropped 4 bases and J dropped 5; count of bases not matched to a gene: 8. Germline CDR1 and CDR2: LNHDA and SQIVND (reference sequence). DNA for the CDR3: TGTGCCAGTAGTAGAGGACAGGCCGCAAACGAGCAGTACTTC. This encodes CASSRGQAANEQYF.

The J gene is TRBJ2-3, the V gene TRBV7-8; TRBD2 aligns across 9 bases. This CDR3 is built from 16 residues. V lost 0 bases and J lost 3; bases outside the gene matches: 4. Germline V gene sequence: CDR1 SGHVS, CDR2 FQNEAQ. The CDR3: CASSLAGGRATDTQYF. CDR3 nucleotide sequence: TGTGCCAGCAGCTTAGCGGGCGGGAGGGCTACAGATACGCAGTATTTT. Full variable domain (rest looked up from reference TRBV7-8 and TRBJ2-3): GAGVSQSPRYKVAKRGQDVALRCDPISGHVSLFWYQQALGQGPEFLTYFQNEAQLDKSGLPSDRFFAERPEGSVSTLKIQRTQQEDSAVYLCASSLAGGRATDTQYFGPGTRLTVL.

This clone was found once. This sequence joins TRBV27 and TRBJ1-3; D gene unclear. Germline CDR1 is MNHEY and CDR2 is SMNVEV (reference sequence). V lost 6 bases and J 3 bases, leaving 15 bases between the germline ends. This CDR3 has 15 residues. CDR3 sequence reads: CASSPSGLLGNTIYF. The CDR3 region has the DNA TGTGCCAGCAGCCCCAGCGGCCTGCTTGGAAACACCATATATTTT.

The chain couples TRBV5-6 to TRBJ2-6, with D unclear. The CDR3 totals 16 residues. Germline CDR1 reads SGHDT; CDR2 reads YYEEEE. Trimming removed 4 bases from V and 2 bases from J, with 13 bases in between. CDR3 sequence reads: CASSLDLGTGANVLTF. The CDR3 DNA is TGTGCCAGCAGCCTCGACTTAGGTACTGGGGCCAACGTCCTGACTTTC.

The chain recombines TRBV5-4 with TRBJ2-7, with 9 positions matching TRBD1. Germline assignment: CDR1 SGHNT and CDR2 YYREEE (reference sequence). The CDR3 contains 13 residues. The J segment lost 7 bases and the V segment lost 3 bases, leaving 5 bases of the junction unmatched. CDR3 sequence reads: CASSSQGAGEQYF. In DNA form, the CDR3 reads TGTGCCAGCAGCTCACAGGGGGCGGGGGAGCAGTACTTC.

CDR3 sequence: CASSLGARTQPQHF. In nucleotides, the CDR3 is TGTGCCAGTAGTCTGGGGGCCAGGACTCAGCCCCAGCATTTT. The genes are TRBV19 and TRBJ1-5; TRBD1 is a possible D gene (6 bases). The CDR3 sequence is 14 residues long. From germline, CDR1 is LNHDA and CDR2 SQIVND (reference sequence). The V gene lost 5 bases and the J gene lost 6 bases, with 14 bases spanning the gap.

The chain links TRBV23-1 to TRBJ2-1; D remains ambiguous. TRBV23-1 belongs to the ORF category, with a function that is uncertain. This CDR3 is built from 12 residues. Between the trimmed V and J ends, which lost 10 bases and 3 bases, there was a span of 10 bases. CDR3: CATGRVYNEQFF. CDR3 in DNA: TGCGCCACCGGCCGGGTCTACAATGAGCAGTTCTTC.

The chain recombines TRBV7-9 with TRBJ2-2, with a tentative D call TRBD1 (6 bases). Trimming took 3 bases from V and 6 from J, leaving 20 bases between them. The CDR3 runs 17 residues. The germline V gene has CDR1 SEHNR and CDR2 FQNEAQ (reference sequence). DNA of the CDR3: TGTGCCAGCAGCTTCCCGGTGACAGGAAAATTACCCGGGGAGCTGTTTTTT. This codes for CASSFPVTGKLPGELFF.

The genes are TRBV5-1 and TRBJ1-1; TRBD1 aligns across 8 bases. The trim removed 2 bases at V and 4 bases at J, leaving 1 base unmatched. The CDR3 contains 13 residues. The germline gives CDR1 SGHRS, CDR2 YFSETQ. This CDR3 reads CASSLDRGTEAFF. The CDR3 DNA is TGCGCCAGCAGCTTAGACAGGGGCACTGAAGCTTTCTTT.

The chain is built from TRBV2 and TRBJ1-1; 9 bases agree with TRBD1. V gave up 5 bases and J gave up 1 base; unmatched junction bases: 5. The CDR3 is 15 residues long. The germline gives CDR1 SNHLY, CDR2 FYNNEI. The CDR3 nucleotides are TGTGCCAGCAGTTACCGGGACAGGGAGAACACTGAAGCTTTCTTT. Its protein is CASSYRDRENTEAFF.

V gene TRBV4-3 combines with J gene TRBJ2-3; the D gene is possibly TRBD1 (5 bases). V was pared by 0 bases and J by 2 bases, with 9 bases between. Germline CDR1 reads LGHNA; CDR2 reads YSLEER. The CDR3 is 15 amino acids. The CDR3 reads CASSQEGRPTDTQYF. In nucleotides, the CDR3 is TGCGCCAGCAGCCAAGAGGGGCGCCCCACAGATACGCAGTATTTT.

The V call is TRBV4-1, the J call TRBJ2-6; 11 bases match TRBD1. The CDR3 has 16 residues. V was clipped by 4 bases and J by 3 bases; unmatched bases: 2. Germline CDR1 is MGHRA and CDR2 is YSYEKL. The CDR3 DNA sequence: TGCGCCAGCAGCCCGGACAGGGGGCTTGGGGCCAACGTCCTGACTTTC. Protein: CASSPDRGLGANVLTF.

The rearrangement uses TRBV19 and TRBJ1-4; D possibly corresponds to TRBD1 (6 bases). Germline V gives CDR1 LNHDA, CDR2 SQIVND (reference sequence). The V and J ends lost 5 bases and 7 bases respectively, with 14 bases between them. The CDR3 is 14 residues long. In nucleotides, the CDR3 is TGTGCCAGTAGTTCCCTTCGAGGGGGTGAAAAACTGTTTTTT. Translation gives CASSSLRGGEKLFF. Full variable domain (rest looked up from reference TRBV19 and TRBJ1-4): DGGITQSPKYLFRKEGQNVTLSCEQNLNHDAMYWYRQDPGQGLRLIYYSQIVNDFQKGDIAEGYSVSREKKESFPLTVTSAQKNPTAFYLCASSSLRGGEKLFFGSGTQLSVL.

The J gene is TRBJ2-5, the V gene TRBV5-1, with no clear D. Germline CDR1 SGHRS, CDR2 YFSETQ. The CDR3 runs to 16 residues. Deletions cut 0 bases from V and 4 bases from J, with 16 bases between. The CDR3 here is CASSLGATYAGETQYF. As DNA, the CDR3 is TGCGCCAGCAGCTTGGGTGCCACCTACGCAGGAGAGACCCAGTACTTC.

This rearrangement joins TRBV27 to TRBJ1-2, with 7 bases lining up with TRBD1. Trimming at V came to 2 bases and at J to 4 bases, leaving 4 bases not matched to a gene. The CDR3 sequence is 14 residues long. Germline V gene lookup returns CDR1 MNHEY and CDR2 SMNVEV (reference sequence). This CDR3 reads CASSLATGAYGYTF. The CDR3 bases are TGTGCCAGCAGTTTAGCTACAGGGGCCTATGGCTACACCTTC.

CDR3 bases: TGTGCCAGCGGGAACCCCGGAGGTGGCGAGCAGTACTTC. Protein: CASGNPGGGEQYF. The gene calls are TRBV6-1 and TRBJ2-7; D may be TRBD2 (5 bases). This CDR3 is 13 amino acids long. Trimming shortened V by 8 bases and J by 6 bases, and 17 bases separated the two germline ends. The V gene's germline CDR1 is MNHNS and CDR2 SASEGT.

V usage is TRBV6-1 and J usage is TRBJ1-5; weak D call: TRBD1 (5 bases). Germline V gene sequence: CDR1 MNHNS, CDR2 SASEGT. This CDR3 contains 14 residues. V was trimmed by 2 bases and J by 6 bases, leaving 11 bases between them. The CDR3 bases are TGTGCCAGCAGTGAACCCAGGGATGGTCAGCCCCAGCATTTT. Its translation: CASSEPRDGQPQHF.

The V gene is TRBV7-9, the J gene TRBJ2-1; 10 bases agree with TRBD2. After removal of 2 bases from V and 4 bases from J, the junction contained 8 bases not matched to a gene. The length of the CDR3 is 17 residues. The germline V gene encodes CDR1 SEHNR and CDR2 FQNEAQ (reference sequence). The CDR3 spells CASSLRLAGYRYNEQFF. For the CDR3, the DNA is TGTGCCAGCAGCTTAAGACTAGCGGGTTATCGATACAATGAGCAGTTCTTC.

The genes are TRBV15 and TRBJ2-1; TRBD1 aligns across 11 bases. The CDR3 has 15 residues. In germline, CDR1 is LNHNV, CDR2 YYDKDF (reference sequence). Germline trimming cut 9 bases from V and 5 bases from J; bases unmatched to any gene: 9. The CDR3 DNA reads as TGTGCCACTATGAAAGGGACAGGGGGAAACAATGAGCAGTTCTTC. Protein product: CATMKGTGGNNEQFF.

This sequence joins TRBV27 and TRBJ2-3; tentatively, D is TRBD2 (6 bases). Germline lookup yields CDR1 MNHEY and CDR2 SMNVEV (reference sequence). CDR3 size: 16 residues. V was cut by 4 bases and J by 0 bases, with 14 bases left in between. CDR3 region: CASSSFGGGSTDTQYF. The CDR3, as DNA: TGTGCCAGCAGTTCCTTTGGTGGGGGGAGCACAGATACGCAGTATTTT.